Below are 14 T cell receptor beta chains sequenced from a single sample in a study of CD8+ T cells in alopecia areata. Treatment of the sample: oral pan-JAK inhibitor, 5-10 mg twice daily. Reverse transcribed after extraction, RNA yielded cDNA as the sequencing template. TCRdb's copy holds only in-frame clones and misses some; the assay was immunoSEQ multiplex PCR. The sample includes approximately 140,000 clones, more than 85% of them seen just once. This sample comprised CD8+ T cells sorted from blood, obtained at week 4, from a patient treated with tofacitinib. The origin of the receptors is a human donor with alopecia areata.

The chain joins TRBV6-6 to TRBJ2-3, with D perhaps being TRBD1 or TRBD2 (5 bases each). In germline, CDR1 is MNHNY, CDR2 SVGAGI (reference sequence). The CDR3 runs 13 residues. V dropped 6 bases and J dropped 5 bases, with 12 bases sitting between them. The CDR3 DNA is TGTGCCAGCAGGAGGGGCCCCCAAGATACGCAGTATTTT. Translating gives CASRRGPQDTQYF.

V gene TRBV11-3 combines with J gene TRBJ2-7; 7 bases map to TRBD1. CDR1 is SGHNT, CDR2 YENEEA, per germline. There are 13 residues in the CDR3. After removal of 1 base from V and 6 bases from J, the junction contained 3 bases not matched to a gene. The CDR3 protein is CASSLGTGSEQYF. The CDR3 DNA follows: TGTGCCAGCAGCTTAGGGACAGGATCCGAGCAGTACTTC.

This CDR3 reads CASSYGQGSNEQFF. CDR3 DNA sequence: TGTGCCAGCAGTTACGGGCAGGGAAGCAATGAGCAGTTCTTC. V and J are TRBV6-5 and TRBJ2-1; the D gene is possibly TRBD1 (5 bases). The CDR3 is made up of 14 amino acids. The germline V gene encodes CDR1 MNHEY and CDR2 SVGAGI. The V gene lost 2 bases and the J gene lost 6 bases, with 11 bases spanning the gap.

V gene TRBV29-1 combines with J gene TRBJ1-1; D gene unclear. Germline V gene data show CDR1 as SQVTM and CDR2 as ANQGSEA. This CDR3 is built from 13 residues. Trimming removed 4 bases from V and 1 base from J, with 10 bases in between. The chain's CDR3 is CSVGEVGNTEAFF. CDR3 DNA sequence: TGCAGCGTTGGCGAGGTGGGGAACACTGAAGCTTTCTTT.

The genes are TRBV6-5 and TRBJ2-1, with TRBD2 matching 9 bases. Germline CDR1 is MNHEY and CDR2 is SVGAGI. This CDR3 spans 16 amino acids. The V gene end was trimmed by 0 bases and the J gene end by 7 bases; junction bases not matched to a gene: 7. CDR3 nucleotides: TGTGCCAGCAGTTACTCTGCTAGCGGGATAGCGAATGAGCAGTTCTTC. Translating gives CASSYSASGIANEQFF.

DNA for the CDR3: TGTGCCAGCTCACCCTCAGGTCGGGGGGTCTCCTACGAGCAGTACTTC. It is translated as CASSPSGRGVSYEQYF. V usage is TRBV18 and J usage is TRBJ2-7; 7 bases align to TRBD2. The CDR3 is made up of 16 amino acids. The J segment lost 0 bases and the V segment lost 3 bases, leaving 8 bases of the junction unmatched. Germline V gives CDR1 KGHSH, CDR2 LQKENI.

The rearrangement joins TRBV4-2 to TRBJ2-1; D is unresolved. V dropped 5 bases and J dropped 1 base, with 9 bases sitting between them. The CDR3 loop spans 14 amino acids. Germline CDR1 LGHNA, CDR2 YNFKEQ. CDR3 in DNA: TGTGCCAGCAGCTTCATGAGATCCTACAATGAGCAGTTCTTC. Protein: CASSFMRSYNEQFF.

The CDR3 coding sequence is TGCAGCGTTGAAGACACTAGTGGCTACACCTTC. Its translation: CSVEDTSGYTF. This sequence joins TRBV29-1 and TRBJ1-2; D remains ambiguous. The CDR3 has 11 residues. With 0 bases removed from V and 7 bases from J, the gap between germline ends came to 6 bases. Germline V CDR1 and CDR2: SQVTM, ANQGSEA.

This chain joins TRBV5-1 and TRBJ2-1; tentatively, D is TRBD1 (6 bases). The CDR3 is 12 amino acids. The V end lost 4 bases, the J end lost 9 bases, and 11 bases lay between the germline ends. Germline CDR1 is SGHRS and CDR2 is YFSETQ. CDR3 residues: CASSPTGPEQFF. The CDR3 DNA is TGCGCCAGCAGCCCGACAGGACCTGAGCAGTTCTTC. Full variable domain (remainder filled in from reference TRBV5-1 and TRBJ2-1): KAGVTQTPRYLIKTRGQQVTLSCSPISGHRSVSWYQQTPGQGLQFLFEYFSETQRNKGNFPGRFSGRQFSNSRSEMNVSTLELGDSALYLCASSPTGPEQFFGPGTRLTVL.

The chain uses TRBV2 and TRBJ2-1; D might be TRBD2 (7 bases). V was shortened by 8 bases and J by 3 bases, with 17 bases between the two germline ends. CDR1 and CDR2 (germline): SNHLY, FYNNEI. This CDR3 is built from 15 residues. CDR3 residues: CASLLWGGDYNEQFF. Written as DNA, the CDR3 is TGTGCCAGCCTTCTGTGGGGGGGCGACTACAATGAGCAGTTCTTC. The full variable domain, with the rest looked up from reference TRBV2 and TRBJ2-1, is EPEVTQTPSHQVTQMGQEVILRCVPISNHLYFYWYRQILGQKVEFLVSFYNNEISEKSEIFDDQFSVERPDGSNFTLKIRSTKLEDSAMYFCASLLWGGDYNEQFFGPGTRLTVL.

The sample holds one count of this clone. The chain joins TRBV25-1 to TRBJ1-1; no definite D call. The CDR3 sequence is 12 residues long. The V gene lost 8 bases and the J gene lost 1 base, with 8 bases spanning the gap. Germline-derived CDR1 and CDR2 are MGHDK and SYGVNS. In nucleotides, the CDR3 is TGTGCCAGCTCTTGGGGGAACACTGAAGCTTTCTTT. This codes for CASSWGNTEAFF.

This CDR3 is CASRPVAGKGYNGDTQYF. CDR3 DNA: TGTGCCAGCAGACCCGTAGCGGGAAAGGGTTATAACGGAGATACGCAGTATTTT. The chain joins TRBV7-9 to TRBJ2-3; 8 bases fit TRBD2. The CDR3 covers 18 residues. The V gene's germline CDR1 is SEHNR and CDR2 FQNEAQ (reference sequence). With V trimmed by 6 bases and J by 5 bases, 19 bases remained unmatched.

This rearrangement joins TRBV27 to TRBJ1-2, with D perhaps TRBD1 (6 bases). The CDR3 sequence is 15 residues long. From germline, CDR1 is MNHEY and CDR2 SMNVEV (reference sequence). V was shortened by 1 base and J by 0 bases, with 9 bases between the two germline ends. CDR3 coding DNA: TGTGCCAGCAGTTTATGGGGGGCAACTAACTATGGCTACACCTTC. It encodes CASSLWGATNYGYTF.

The chain combines TRBV6-5 with TRBJ1-2; possible D gene TRBD1, 5 bases. V lost 4 bases, J lost 4 bases, and 13 bases lay in between. The CDR3 sequence is 14 residues long. Looked up from germline, CDR1 is MNHEY and CDR2 is SVGAGI. The DNA for the CDR3 is TGTGCCAGCAGTTCTCAGGGCGCCACCTATGGCTACACCTTC. This translates into CASSSQGATYGYTF.